Sequencing of this TCR beta chain was carried out in a study of cytomegalovirus exposure and HLA in healthy donors. In the case of this clone: Its antigen is unidentified.

Broader study findings: An apparent linkage of common viral pathogens to several of the most significant clusters emerged in a later analysis. According to the study, roughly 160 TCR beta chains were cytomegalovirus-associated. The productive fraction for most TCR beta V segments was about 90% or about 30% in an earlier analysis.

It was with 60 Vbeta and 13 Jbeta primers that the PCR ran. Libraries were prepared by immunoSEQ multiplex PCR; TCRdb keeps only in-frame clonotypes and omits some of them. Of 150,000 to 200,000 clones in the sample, around 80% are singletons; the top ten hold 1.5% to 1.8%. There are 15 residues in the CDR3. Trimming at V came to 2 bases and at J to 6 bases, leaving 6 bases not matched to a gene. Germline values: CDR1 MNHNY, CDR2 SVGAGI (reference sequence). The V and J genes are TRBV6-6 and TRBJ1-5, with 8 bases identical to TRBD1. The receptor comes from a man aged 35-49 years in good health and CMV-seronegative. The sequencing input was PBMCs. The CDR3 DNA follows: TGTGCCAGCAGTTACCCCGACAGGGGTAGTCAGCCCCAGCATTTT. This encodes CASSYPDRGSQPQHF.